The rows below give T cell receptor beta chains drawn from one sample of a study of Graves' ophthalmopathy and Graves' hyperthyroidism. TCRdb reprocessed the multiplex PCR reads with MiXCR, giving one entry per CDR3 protein. This sample has 600,000 to 650,000 distinct CDR3 sequences; about a fifth occur once, and the top ten carry around 7%. The sample taken for sequencing was peripheral blood. The receptors shown here come from a woman between 18 and 29 years old with stable Graves' hyperthyroidism. Some clones in this sample may be carry-over from other donors' samples. CDR3s include the opening cysteine and the closing phenylalanine or tryptophan. D genes are given only for firm matches. The size field is filled for only some rows; it gives once, few, many or a size class.

v_gene,j_gene,d_gene,len,abundance,CDR3aa,CDR3nt
TRBV7-9,TRBJ1-6,.,14,many,CASSQQGEGSPLHF,TGTGCCAGCAGTCAACAGGGTGAGGGTTCACCCCTCCACTTT
TRBV20-1,TRBJ2-3,.,12,.,CSASRQTDTKYF,TGCAGTGCAAGTAGGCAGACAGATACGAAGTATTTT
TRBV5-1,TRBJ1-2,.,14,.,CASSLESPGEVYTF,TGCGCCAGCAGCTTGGAATCCCCAGGGGAAGTCTACACCTTC
TRBV18,TRBJ1-1,TRBD1,16,many,CASSAWTGPLNTEAFF,TGTGCCAGCTCAGCGTGGACAGGCCCATTGAACACTGAAGCTTTCTTT
TRBV20-1,TRBJ2-2,TRBD1,15,few,CSAGPEGAFGGELFF,TGCAGTGCTGGACCCGAGGGGGCCTTTGGTGGGGAGCTGTTTTTT
TRBV5-1,TRBJ1-2,.,13,many,CASSPTGGSGYTF,TGCGCCAGCAGTCCGACAGGTGGCAGCGGCTACACCTTC
TRBV27,TRBJ2-7,TRBD1,14,many,CATSPGQGLYEQYF,TGTGCCACCTCCCCGGGACAGGGTCTCTACGAGCAGTACTTC
TRBV15,TRBJ1-2,TRBD1,17,.,CATSRDRGDSENYGYTF,TGTGCCACCAGCAGAGATCGGGGGGACAGCGAGAACTATGGCTACACCTTC
TRBV15,TRBJ1-6,.,13,.,CATSRQGDSPLHF,TGTGCCACCAGCAGGCAGGGAGATTCACCCCTCCACTTT
TRBV13,TRBJ2-7,.,14,many,CASSLWGAGYEQYF,TGTGCCAGCAGCTTATGGGGGGCAGGATACGAGCAGTACTTC
TRBV20-1,TRBJ2-7,.,11,few,CSVPQGYEQYF,TGCAGTGTGCCACAGGGCTACGAGCAGTACTTC
TRBV27,TRBJ2-5,.,13,.,CASSSYVEETQYF,TGTGCCAGCAGTTCCTACGTGGAAGAGACCCAGTACTTC
TRBV27,TRBJ2-2,TRBD2,19,few,CASSLSSTGLAGLTGELFF,TGTGCCAGCAGTTTATCGTCGACGGGACTAGCGGGGCTTACCGGGGAGCTGTTTTTT
TRBV6-4,TRBJ1-2,.,11,many,CAPRANYGYTF,TGTGCCCCGAGGGCTAACTATGGCTACACCTTC
TRBV6-1,TRBJ1-5,.,15,.,CASRFRPGGNQPQHF,TGTGCCAGCCGGTTTCGGCCAGGGGGCAATCAGCCCCAGCATTTT
TRBV11-1,TRBJ2-2,.,11,few,CASSPDGELFF,TGTGCCAGCAGCCCGGACGGGGAGCTGTTTTTT
TRBV3-1,TRBJ1-1,.,14,.,CASSPGQRDVEAFF,TGTGCCAGCAGCCCAGGACAGAGGGACGTTGAAGCTTTCTTT
TRBV27,TRBJ2-7,TRBD2,16,.,CASGYLGTSGSHEQYF,TGTGCCAGCGGATACCTGGGGACTAGCGGGAGCCACGAGCAGTACTTC
TRBV12-3/TRBV12-4,TRBJ2-5,.,16,few,CASSSSGSRRGWAQYF,TGTGCCAGCAGTTCATCCGGCTCCAGACGGGGTTGGGCCCAGTACTTC